Given below is one T cell receptor (beta chain) in context. A read error may produce the germline difference seen at one junction end. Germline CDR1 reads MGHDK; CDR2 reads SYGVNS. CDR3 length: 11 amino acids. The data originate from a study of T cell repertoires in urothelial bladder cancer. Repertoires were generated with immunoSEQ multiplex PCR, while TCRdb's copy carries only in-frame clones and drops some. In the table there are 10,000 to 13,000 clones, 68% of which are singletons. The origin of this receptor is a human donor with a benign inflammatory bladder lesion. The sample taken for sequencing was tumor-infiltrating cells from bladder cancer. The chain uses TRBV25-1 and TRBJ1-2; D call uncertain. The CDR3 DNA follows: TGTGCCAGCAGTGAATACTACGGCTACACCTTC. Encoded protein: CASSEYYGYTF.